The clone carrying this T cell receptor beta chain was seen a few times. Researchers built TCR beta libraries using quantitative 5'-RACE with molecular barcodes. TCRdb re-analysed the 5' RACE reads in MiXCR, keeping a single row per CDR3 protein. The data contain roughly 150,000 distinct CDR3 sequences, around 8.9% of them singletons. The source of the sample is a study of CD8 T cells in ankylosing spondylitis. The CDR3 is made up of 13 amino acids. Germline CDR1 MNHEY, CDR2 SMNVEV (reference sequence). Trimming removed 5 bases from V and 1 base from J, with 8 bases in between. Sequencing was performed on blood, either unsorted or a sorted T cell fraction (not recorded which). The source of this sequence is a female donor with ankylosing spondylitis or in good health (not recorded which). V and J are TRBV27 and TRBJ1-1; tentative D call: TRBD1 (5 bases). For the CDR3, the DNA is TGTGCCAGCAGTCCGACAGAGAACACTGAAGCTTTCTTT. Encoded protein: CASSPTENTEAFF.